This T cell receptor beta chain was recorded in a study of OX40 agonist ivuxolimab in advanced cancers. The wider study: Patients with prior anti-PD-1, anti-PD-L1 or anti-CTLA-4 therapy were eligible; 40% had some.

Findings and caveats of the study: Averaged across samples, CD8+ T cells carried more expanded clones than CD4+ did.

Measured with immunoSEQ multiplex PCR; TCRdb has only the in-frame clones, and not every one. The repertoire holds 100,000 to 110,000 clones, with 75% to 95% as singletons. V gave up 3 bases and J gave up 5 bases; unmatched junction bases: 12. CDR3 length: 16 amino acids. The germline CDR1 and CDR2 sequences are SGHTA and FQGNSA. On this clone: Its cognate antigen is unknown.

The TCR sequence derives from an adult with an advanced solid tumor such as melanoma, head and neck, liver or kidney cancer. The gene calls are TRBV7-2 and TRBJ2-5; 7 bases align to TRBD1. The sequenced sample was CD4+ or CD8+ T cells sorted from blood, obtained in a trial of the OX40 agonist ivuxolimab. CDR3: CASSFRLTGAWETQYF. DNA for the CDR3: TGTGCCAGCAGCTTTCGTTTAACAGGGGCGTGGGAGACCCAGTACTTC.